One sample yielded the 24 T cell receptor beta chains listed below, sequenced in a study of cytomegalovirus exposure and HLA in healthy donors. Vbeta (60) and Jbeta (13) primers were used in the PCR. This table comes from immunoSEQ multiplex PCR, and its TCRdb copy is limited to in-frame clones, with some not included. There are tens of thousands of clones in the sample, with approximately 5.9% held by the top ten. Material for sequencing was PBMCs. The receptors derive from a human donor in good health.

In regard to this clone: The same CDR3 also results from other DNA sequences found in this sample. The rearrangement uses TRBV15 and TRBJ2-6; unclear D gene. The V end lost 0 bases, the J end lost 0 bases, and 6 bases lay between the germline ends. CDR1 LNHNV and CDR2 YYDKDF come from the germline V gene (reference sequence). This CDR3 comprises 16 residues. Here the CDR3 DNA reads TGTGCCACCAGCAGAGATAGAGGCTCTGGGGCCAACGTCCTGACTTTC. Protein product: CATSRDRGSGANVLTF.

CDR3: CASSVVANTEAFF. The CDR3 DNA sequence: TGTGCCAGCAGCGTTGTGGCGAACACTGAAGCTTTCTTT. The rearrangement links TRBV7-9 to TRBJ1-1, with unresolved D. Germline values: CDR1 SEHNR, CDR2 FQNEAQ (reference sequence). The length of the CDR3 is 13 residues. V was shortened by 5 bases and J by 1 base, with 8 bases between the two germline ends.

V is TRBV7-2 and J is TRBJ1-1, with 7 bases fitting TRBD1. This CDR3 spans 15 amino acids. Per germline, CDR1 SGHTA and CDR2 FQGNSA. Losses at the gene ends were 4 bases for V and 5 bases for J; bases not matched to a gene: 10. In nucleotides, the CDR3 is TGTGCCAGCAGCTCCGGAATCACAGGGGTGACTGAAGCTTTCTTT. Protein product: CASSSGITGVTEAFF.

This sequence joins TRBV9 and TRBJ1-3; D is ambiguous. The length of the CDR3 is 15 residues. V lost 4 bases, J lost 0 bases, and 11 bases lay in between. Looked up from germline, CDR1 is SGDLS and CDR2 is YYNGEE. For the CDR3, the DNA is TGTGCCAGCAGCCCCACGGGTACCTCTGGAAACACCATATATTTT. Translation gives CASSPTGTSGNTIYF.

The rearrangement uses TRBV2 and TRBJ2-7; TRBD1 aligns across 7 bases. The CDR3 has 13 amino acids. The J segment lost 3 bases and the V segment lost 5 bases, leaving 4 bases of the junction unmatched. CDR1 SNHLY and CDR2 FYNNEI come from the germline V gene. The CDR3 loop reads CASSRDRDYEQYF. The CDR3 region has the DNA TGTGCCAGCAGTCGTGACAGGGACTACGAGCAGTACTTC.

The chain has TRBV11-2 and TRBJ2-5, with TRBD1 matching over 7 bases. Germline-derived CDR1 and CDR2 are SGHAT and FQNNGV. There are 15 residues in the CDR3. Trimming cost V 5 bases and J 1 base; bases outside gene matches: 7. CDR3 region: CASSLRGQTQETQYF. Here the CDR3 DNA reads TGTGCCAGCAGCCTCAGGGGACAGACCCAAGAGACCCAGTACTTC.

The chain carries TRBV7-2 and TRBJ1-5; D is unresolved. The ends were cut back, 4 bases at V and 6 bases at J, with 10 bases in the middle. Germline V lookup: CDR1 SGHTA, CDR2 FQGNSA. The CDR3 has 13 residues. The CDR3 here is CASSSPVGQPQHF. The DNA of the CDR3 is TGTGCCAGCAGCTCACCGGTTGGTCAGCCCCAGCATTTT.

This chain links TRBV30 with TRBJ2-3; the D gene is possibly TRBD1 (6 bases). Trimming pared 2 bases from V and 1 base from J, leaving 7 bases between. Looked up from germline, CDR1 is GTSNPN and CDR2 is SVGIG (reference sequence). CDR3 length: 13 amino acids. CDR3 DNA: TGTGCCTGGAGTCGGACAGGCACAGATACGCAGTATTTT. This codes for CAWSRTGTDTQYF.

The rearrangement joins TRBV5-4 to TRBJ2-3; 9 bases match TRBD1. V dropped 3 bases and J dropped 7; count of bases not matched to a gene: 9. Germline V gene data show CDR1 as SGHNT and CDR2 as YYREEE (reference sequence). The CDR3 spans 15 residues. The CDR3 DNA reads as TGTGCCAGCAGCTATCCGGACAGGGGCCGGAATACGCAGTATTTT. It codes for CASSYPDRGRNTQYF.

V gene TRBV11-3 combines with J gene TRBJ1-1, with TRBD1 as a possible D gene (5 bases). From germline, CDR1 is SGHNT and CDR2 YENEEA. The V gene lost 3 bases and the J gene lost 4 bases, with 9 bases spanning the gap. The CDR3 is 13 residues long. DNA of the CDR3: TGTGCCAGCAGCTTCTCCGGGGGCACTGAAGCTTTCTTT. Its protein product is CASSFSGGTEAFF.

The chain combines TRBV7-2 with TRBJ2-7; D is perhaps TRBD1 (7 bases). The V end lost 4 bases, the J end lost 5 bases, and 21 bases lay between the germline ends. CDR1 SGHTA and CDR2 FQGNSA come from the germline V gene. The length of the CDR3 is 16 residues. CDR3: CASSSQGLSRGDEQYF. In DNA, the CDR3 is TGTGCCAGCAGCTCCCAGGGCCTCTCCAGGGGGGACGAGCAGTACTTC.

This chain joins TRBV12-2 and TRBJ2-7; TRBD1 was called by the table and not checked on the DNA. TRBV12-2 is a documented pseudogene. There are 15 residues in the CDR3. CDR3 in amino acids: CASRTEEDIPYEQYF. CDR3 DNA sequence: TGTGCAAGTCGCACGGAAGAGGACATACCCTACGAGCAGTACTTC.

The chain carries TRBV5-6 and TRBJ1-2; 7 bases map to TRBD1. The CDR3 runs 15 residues. The V and J ends lost 5 bases and 0 bases, in that order; junction bases with no gene match: 7. The germline V gene encodes CDR1 SGHDT and CDR2 YYEEEE. The CDR3 loop is CASSPGGTTNYGYTF. The CDR3 nucleotides are TGTGCCAGCAGTCCAGGGGGTACTACTAACTATGGCTACACCTTC.

The chain joins TRBV13 to TRBJ2-7, with TRBD2 matching over 10 bases. V was clipped by 6 bases and J by 5 bases; unmatched bases: 10. The CDR3 is made up of 15 amino acids. Germline V CDR1 and CDR2: PRHDT, FYEKMQ (reference sequence). The CDR3: CASSLRPGTSDEQYF. The CDR3 DNA is TGTGCCAGCAGTTTGCGTCCCGGGACTAGCGACGAGCAGTACTTC. Full variable domain (remainder filled in from reference TRBV13 and TRBJ2-7): AAGVIQSPRHLIKEKRETATLKCYPIPRHDTVYWYQQGPGQDPQFLISFYEKMQSDKGSIPDRFSAQQFSDYHSELNMSSLELGDSALYFCASSLRPGTSDEQYFGPGTRLTVT.

The chain links TRBV5-6 to TRBJ2-1; the D gene is possibly TRBD1 (6 bases). CDR3 size: 16 residues. Germline V gene data show CDR1 as SGHDT and CDR2 as YYEEEE. V was cut by 0 bases and J by 5 bases, with 15 bases left in between. In DNA form, the CDR3 reads TGTGCCAGCAGCTTGGCCGCAGGGGCGGCCGACAATGAGCAGTTCTTC. Its protein is CASSLAAGAADNEQFF.

This chain uses TRBV5-1 with TRBJ2-3; 10 bases are shared with TRBD1. In germline, CDR1 is SGHRS, CDR2 YFSETQ. CDR3 length: 15 residues. V was clipped by 5 bases and J by 3 bases; unmatched bases: 6. The CDR3 nucleotides are TGCGCCAGCAGACTTGGGGACAGGGGAACAGATACGCAGTATTTT. Translating it yields CASRLGDRGTDTQYF.

The rearrangement uses TRBV30 and TRBJ2-7; TRBD1 aligns across 11 bases. Losses at the gene ends were 1 base for V and 4 bases for J; bases not matched to a gene: 12. Germline V gene lookup returns CDR1 GTSNPN and CDR2 SVGIG (reference sequence). The CDR3 is 17 amino acids. This CDR3 reads CAWSGETGQGAVYEQYF. CDR3 DNA: TGTGCCTGGAGTGGAGAGACAGGACAGGGGGCGGTTTACGAGCAGTACTTC. Based on the CDR3 plus reference TRBV30 and TRBJ2-7, the full variable domain is SQTIHQWPATLVQPVGSPLSLECTVEGTSNPNLYWYRQAAGRGLQLLFYSVGIGQISSEVPQNLSASRPQDRQFILSSKKLLLSDSGFYLCAWSGETGQGAVYEQYFGPGTRLTVT.

A note on this clone: The same CDR3 can be traced to other DNA sequences in this sample. The CDR3 here is CASSLAGGPDNEQFF. CDR3 sequence (DNA): TGTGCCAGCAGCTTAGCGGGGGGACCTGACAATGAGCAGTTCTTC. The V call is TRBV7-3, the J call TRBJ2-1; TRBD2 matches at 8 bases. V lost 2 bases to trimming and J lost 5 bases; unmatched junction nucleotides: 5. The length of the CDR3 is 15 residues. Germline CDR1 SGHTA, CDR2 FQGTGA.

The V gene is TRBV7-6, the J gene TRBJ2-5, with unresolved D. V was cut by 5 bases and J by 1 base, with 5 bases left in between. The CDR3 consists of 12 residues. Germline loops: CDR1 SGHVS, CDR2 FNYEAQ. The CDR3 DNA is TGTGCCAGCAGCCGGTCCCAAGAGACCCAGTACTTC. This sequence encodes CASSRSQETQYF.

As concerns this clone: The identical CDR3 is also encoded by other nucleotide sequences in the sample. The chain joins TRBV18 to TRBJ1-1; D might be TRBD1 (5 bases). Trimming cost V 3 bases and J 0 bases, with 11 bases left between them. CDR1 and CDR2 from the germline V gene are KGHSH and LQKENI. This CDR3 region has 15 residues. In DNA, the CDR3 is TGTGCCAGCTCACCGGGACTATTTATGAACACTGAAGCTTTCTTT. It codes for CASSPGLFMNTEAFF.

The V call is TRBV30, the J call TRBJ1-6, with D uncertain. The CDR3 loop spans 13 amino acids. Germline-derived CDR1 and CDR2 are GTSNPN and SVGIG (reference sequence). V was shortened by 5 bases and J by 7 bases, with 12 bases between the two germline ends. CDR3 loop: CAWGRADNSPLHF. The CDR3 nucleotides read TGTGCCTGGGGGCGGGCCGACAATTCACCCCTCCACTTT.

The chain combines TRBV30 with TRBJ2-2; a possible D gene is TRBD2 (6 bases). CDR3 size: 13 residues. The germline V and J ends were trimmed by 6 bases and 3 bases, with 11 bases remaining between them. Germline V gene data show CDR1 as GTSNPN and CDR2 as SVGIG (reference sequence). CDR3 DNA: TGTGCCTGCCACCGGGGGTACACCGGGGAGCTGTTTTTT. This sequence encodes CACHRGYTGELFF.

The chain joins TRBV7-9 to TRBJ1-2; perhaps TRBD1 as D (6 bases). The V end lost 5 bases, the J end lost 8 bases, and 15 bases lay between the germline ends. The CDR3 covers 13 residues. Germline CDR1 and CDR2: SEHNR and FQNEAQ (reference sequence). The CDR3 DNA is TGTGCCAGCAGCCAACAGGGCGTAGGGGGCTACACCTTC. Protein sequence: CASSQQGVGGYTF.

The V call is TRBV7-2, the J call TRBJ1-2; 7 nucleotides match TRBD1. J gave up 8 bases and V 6 bases, and 12 bases lay outside the gene matches. CDR1 and CDR2 from the germline V gene are SGHTA and FQGNSA. This CDR3 spans 14 amino acids. The CDR3, as DNA: TGTGCCAGCAGGACAGGGAGTTCTTCTGGGGGCTACACCTTC. This translates into CASRTGSSSGGYTF.